One sample yielded the 25 T cell receptor beta chains listed below, sequenced in a study of blood T cell repertoires in COVID-19. The method was immunoSEQ multiplex PCR; TCRdb's version includes in-frame clones alone and lacks a portion of them. The repertoire consists of fewer than 250,000 clones, with 76% occurring once and the leading ten covering roughly a sixth. The sample comprised PBMCs or T cells enriched from blood (not recorded which). The receptor set was obtained from a woman aged 50 to 65 with acute COVID-19.

The rearrangement links TRBV19 to TRBJ2-7; 9 bases map to TRBD2. The germline CDR1 and CDR2 sequences are LNHDA and SQIVND (reference sequence). CDR3 length: 18 residues. After removal of 5 bases from V and 3 bases from J, the junction contained 17 bases not matched to a gene. This CDR3 is CASSSEDSRTSALYEQYV. DNA for the CDR3: TGTGCCAGTAGTTCGGAGGATAGCAGGACTAGCGCGCTCTACGAGCAGTACGTC.

This clone has just one count. This sequence joins TRBV5-4 and TRBJ2-1, with 9 bases matching TRBD1. The CDR3 spans 15 residues. CDR1 is SGHNT and CDR2 is YYREEE in the germline V gene (reference sequence). Germline trimming cut 3 bases from V and 6 bases from J; bases unmatched to any gene: 7. The CDR3 nucleotides are TGTGCCAGCAGCTCGAGGGGACAGGGCATCAATGAGCAGTTCTTC. Translating gives CASSSRGQGINEQFF.

This clone was detected only once. V gene TRBV24-1 combines with J gene TRBJ2-4, with 9 bases lining up with TRBD1. The CDR3 length is 15 residues. The J segment lost 7 bases and the V segment lost 4 bases, leaving 7 bases of the junction unmatched. From germline, CDR1 is KGHDR and CDR2 SFDVKD. CDR3 in amino acids: CATSDPQGASNIQYF. CDR3 sequence (DNA): TGTGCCACCAGTGACCCACAGGGGGCGTCGAACATTCAGTACTTC.

The J gene is TRBJ1-3, the V gene TRBV9; TRBD1 matches 8 bases. J lost 6 bases, V lost 0 bases, and 5 bases had no gene match. The length of the CDR3 is 15 residues. CDR1 is SGDLS, CDR2 YYNGEE, per germline. CDR3 in amino acids: CASSVAGQAVNTIYF. Here the CDR3 DNA reads TGTGCCAGCAGCGTAGCGGGACAGGCCGTAAACACCATATATTTT.

The chain is built from TRBV5-1 and TRBJ1-1; possible D gene TRBD1, 5 bases. The germline V gene has CDR1 SGHRS and CDR2 YFSETQ. The CDR3 has 14 amino acids. Trimming cost V 4 bases and J 1 base, with 11 bases left between them. The CDR3 DNA reads TGCGCCAGCAGCGTAACAGGCGGGAACACTGAAGCTTTCTTT. Translation gives CASSVTGGNTEAFF.

The chain couples TRBV3-1 (or the pseudogene TRBV3-2) to TRBJ2-3; D is undetermined. The CDR3 has 12 amino acids. Germline V CDR1 and CDR2: LGHDT, YNNKEL (reference sequence). V lost 1 base and J lost 6, with 5 bases in between. In nucleotides, the CDR3 is TGTGCCAGCAGCCAAGTTGCGGATACGCAGTATTTT. This gives the protein CASSQVADTQYF.

The chain recombines TRBV9 with TRBJ2-2, with 7 bases aligning to TRBD1. Trimming cost V 1 base and J 4 bases; bases outside gene matches: 7. The CDR3 loop spans 16 amino acids. The germline V gene has CDR1 SGDLS and CDR2 YYNGEE. This chain's CDR3 is CASSVTGAPITGELFF. The CDR3 DNA reads TGTGCCAGCAGCGTAACAGGGGCCCCGATCACCGGGGAGCTGTTTTTT. The whole variable domain, filled in from reference TRBV9 and TRBJ2-2, reads DSGVTQTPKHLITATGQRVTLRCSPRSGDLSVYWYQQSLDQGLQFLIQYYNGEERAKGNILERFSAQQFPDLHSELNLSSLELGDSALYFCASSVTGAPITGELFFGEGSRLTVL.

The chain recombines TRBV14 with TRBJ1-2; maybe TRBD1 (6 bases). This CDR3 spans 13 amino acids. Germline lookup yields CDR1 SGHDN and CDR2 FVKESK. Trimming pared 4 bases from V and 9 bases from J, leaving 15 bases between. CDR3 sequence: CASSRLEGGSYTF. The CDR3 DNA reads as TGTGCCAGCAGCCGTTTGGAAGGGGGTAGCTACACCTTC.

The chain uses TRBV18 and TRBJ1-2; no clear D gene. Trimming removed 3 bases at V and 0 bases at J, with 11 bases between. CDR1 is KGHSH and CDR2 is LQKENI in the germline V gene. The CDR3 length is 15 residues. The CDR3 region is CASSPSEAPNYGYTF. In nucleotides, the CDR3 is TGTGCCAGCTCACCTTCTGAGGCTCCTAACTATGGCTACACCTTC.

The chain employs TRBV5-5 and TRBJ2-5, with TRBD1 matching 8 bases. The germline V gene encodes CDR1 SGHKS and CDR2 YYEKEE (reference sequence). The CDR3 spans 14 residues. V lost 2 bases to trimming and J lost 5 bases; unmatched junction nucleotides: 5. The CDR3 sequence: CASSFGQGAETQYF. CDR3 coding DNA: TGTGCCAGCAGCTTTGGTCAGGGGGCGGAGACCCAGTACTTC.

Written as DNA, the CDR3 is TGTGCCAGCAGGACGGGACAAAGCAATCAGCCCCAGCATTTT. Protein sequence: CASRTGQSNQPQHF. The chain combines TRBV2 with TRBJ1-5; tentatively, D is TRBD1 (6 bases). The CDR3 sequence is 14 residues long. Trimming removed 6 bases from V and 1 base from J, with 10 bases in between. The germline V gene encodes CDR1 SNHLY and CDR2 FYNNEI.

The rearrangement uses TRBV4-2 and TRBJ1-2; 7 bases agree with TRBD1. Germline V gene lookup returns CDR1 LGHNA and CDR2 YNFKEQ. This CDR3 contains 14 residues. The V gene end was trimmed by 1 base and the J gene end by 5 bases; junction bases not matched to a gene: 4. For the CDR3, the DNA is TGTGCCAGCAGCCAAGCATCACAGGGGTATGGCTACACCTTC. It codes for CASSQASQGYGYTF.

The chain links TRBV4-1 to TRBJ2-7; 8 nucleotides agree with TRBD2. The V gene's germline CDR1 is MGHRA and CDR2 YSYEKL. The CDR3 consists of 15 residues. The trim removed 4 bases at V and 2 bases at J, leaving 7 bases unmatched. This chain's CDR3 is CASSPGGGRTYEQYV. In nucleotides, the CDR3 is TGCGCCAGCAGCCCCGGGGGGGGCAGAACCTACGAGCAGTACGTC.

The chain uses TRBV6-5 and TRBJ1-2, with 9 positions matching TRBD1. V lost 6 bases and J lost 8; bases outside the gene matches: 10. Germline CDR1 reads MNHEY; CDR2 reads SVGAGI. CDR3 size: 14 residues. The CDR3 spells CASSVPGQGGGYTF. The CDR3 nucleotides read TGTGCCAGCAGCGTACCGGGACAGGGAGGAGGCTACACCTTC.

The CDR3 spells CASSQDGRGSPLHF. In nucleotides, the CDR3 is TGTGCCAGCTCCCAAGACGGGAGAGGTTCACCCCTCCACTTT. The chain recombines TRBV18 with TRBJ1-6; no reliable D call. Germline assignment: CDR1 KGHSH and CDR2 LQKENI. V lost 6 bases and J lost 9, with 15 bases in between. The length of the CDR3 is 14 residues.

The CDR3 DNA is TGTGCCAGCACCGAGGGGACCGGGGGAGAGACCCAGTACTTC. It codes for CASTEGTGGETQYF. The V call is TRBV6-5, the J call TRBJ2-5; tentative D call: TRBD2 (6 bases). The CDR3 is 14 amino acids. In germline, CDR1 is MNHEY, CDR2 SVGAGI. The V and J ends lost 7 bases and 4 bases respectively, with 16 bases between them.

The genes are TRBV4-1 and TRBJ1-4; D gene uncertain. The CDR3 contains 14 residues. Trimming removed 4 bases from V and 3 bases from J, with 9 bases in between. CDR1 is MGHRA, CDR2 YSYEKL, per germline. This CDR3 is CASSPLLANEKLFF. Here the CDR3 DNA reads TGCGCCAGCAGCCCCCTGTTAGCTAATGAAAAACTGTTTTTT.

The gene calls are TRBV7-9 and TRBJ2-1; 7 bases line up with TRBD2. The germline V gene has CDR1 SEHNR and CDR2 FQNEAQ (reference sequence). The CDR3 totals 13 residues. Germline trimming cut 3 bases from V and 6 bases from J; bases unmatched to any gene: 2. Here the CDR3 reads CASSLGGLNEQFF. As DNA, the CDR3 is TGTGCCAGCAGCTTGGGAGGGCTCAATGAGCAGTTCTTC.

The rearrangement uses TRBV9 and TRBJ2-3; 8 bases fit TRBD2. The V gene's germline CDR1 is SGDLS and CDR2 YYNGEE. The CDR3 runs to 14 residues. After removal of 4 bases from V and 4 bases from J, the junction contained 5 bases not matched to a gene. CDR3 DNA: TGTGCCAGCAGCCCCGGGGGGGGGCCAGATACGCAGTATTTT. Amino acid sequence: CASSPGGGPDTQYF.

The gene calls are TRBV15 and TRBJ1-4; 9 positions match TRBD1. The CDR3 is 13 amino acids. After removal of 9 bases from V and 6 bases from J, the junction contained 5 bases not matched to a gene. Looked up from germline, CDR1 is LNHNV and CDR2 is YYDKDF (reference sequence). The CDR3 sequence is CATEDRGDEKLFF. CDR3 coding DNA: TGTGCCACGGAGGACAGGGGAGATGAAAAACTGTTTTTT.

V usage is TRBV12-3 or TRBV12-4 and J usage is TRBJ2-1, with 8 positions matching TRBD2. V lost 3 bases and J lost 9; bases outside the gene matches: 1. This CDR3 spans 12 amino acids. The CDR3 DNA reads as TGTGCCAGCAGTTTCGGGGGGGTTGAGCAGTTCTTC. Protein product: CASSFGGVEQFF.

The J gene is TRBJ2-7, the V gene TRBV28; TRBD1 is a possible D gene (7 bases). The CDR3 sequence is 15 residues long. The germline V gene encodes CDR1 MDHEN and CDR2 SYDVKM. Trimming cost V 2 bases and J 4 bases, with 15 bases left between them. CDR3 in amino acids: CASSLGGTERYEQYV. CDR3 nucleotides: TGTGCCAGCAGTTTAGGAGGGACAGAACGGTACGAGCAGTACGTC.

In the case of this clone: This same CDR3 is encoded by further DNA sequences in the sample. V gene TRBV30 combines with J gene TRBJ1-3; possibly TRBD1 for D (5 bases). CDR1 GTSNPN and CDR2 SVGIG come from the germline V gene (reference sequence). V lost 2 bases to trimming and J lost 0 bases, with 8 bases between them. This CDR3 region has 14 residues. CDR3 in amino acids: CAWSRGGSGNTIYF. As DNA, the CDR3 is TGTGCCTGGAGTCGGGGGGGCTCTGGAAACACCATATATTTT. The full variable domain, rest sourced from reference TRBV30 and TRBJ1-3, is SQTIHQWPATLVQPVGSPLSLECTVEGTSNPNLYWYRQAAGRGLQLLFYSVGIGQISSEVPQNLSASRPQDRQFILSSKKLLLSDSGFYLCAWSRGGSGNTIYFGEGSWLTVV.

This clone was found a few times. V is TRBV7-9 and J is TRBJ1-5, with 8 bases aligning to TRBD1. The CDR3 is 16 residues long. Germline loops: CDR1 SEHNR, CDR2 FQNEAQ (reference sequence). The junction had 7 bases not matched to a gene; V was cut back by 1 base and J by 5 bases. CDR3 DNA sequence: TGTGCCAGCAGCTTAGATCTCACAGGGGGGGATCAGCCCCAGCATTTT. Its translation: CASSLDLTGGDQPQHF.

V gene TRBV29-1 combines with J gene TRBJ2-1; 7 bases fit TRBD1. CDR1 is SQVTM and CDR2 is ANQGSEA in the germline V gene. The V segment lost 1 base and the J segment 0 bases; nucleotides outside the gene matches: 3. This CDR3 is built from 15 residues. CDR3 residues: CSVEGGDSSYNEQFF. The CDR3 DNA follows: TGCAGCGTTGAAGGAGGGGACAGCTCCTACAATGAGCAGTTCTTC.